This T cell receptor beta chain was recovered during a study of blood T cell repertoires in COVID-19. Study overall: The United States, Italy and Spain provided the acute and convalescent COVID-19 samples.

The CDR3 contains 16 residues. The germline V gene has CDR1 SGHNT and CDR2 YYREEE (reference sequence). Trimming cost V 2 bases and J 1 base, with 13 bases left between them. TCRdb's copy holds only in-frame clones and misses some; the assay was immunoSEQ multiplex PCR. There are 90,000 to 150,000 clones in the sample; 85% to 90% occur only once, and about 2% lies in the top ten. The TCR comes from a woman aged 45-60 years with acute or convalescent COVID-19. The sample taken for sequencing was peripheral blood. J is TRBJ1-3 and V is TRBV5-4, with TRBD1 as a possible D gene (5 bases). The CDR3 region has the DNA TGTGCCAGCAGCTTTGGGGGACTTGATTCTGGAAACACCATATATTTT. This codes for CASSFGGLDSGNTIYF. Based on the CDR3 plus reference TRBV5-4 and TRBJ1-3, the full variable domain is ETGVTQSPTHLIKTRGQQVTLRCSSQSGHNTVSWYQQALGQGPQFIFQYYREEENGRGNFPPRFSGLQFPNYSSELNVNALELDDSALYLCASSFGGLDSGNTIYFGEGSWLTVV.